The rows below give T cell receptor beta chains drawn from one sample of a study of blood T cell repertoires in COVID-19. The repertoire was sequenced with immunoSEQ multiplex PCR; TCRdb's copy has only in-frame clones and lacks some. Of 180,000 or so clones listed, 70% to 85% are singletons. The sample comprised peripheral blood. The receptors stem from a woman of 80 years or more with acute or convalescent COVID-19. The CDR3 runs from the conserved cysteine through the conserved F or W. The order of the fields is D gene, clone size, V gene, J gene, CDR3 protein, CDR3 DNA. D genes are given only for firm matches. Clone size is given for some rows only: seen once, a few or many times, or a class if the clone is expanded.

>TRBD2|few|TRBV6-5|TRBJ2-7
CASSYSDSGAYEQYF
TGTGCCAGCAGTTACTCAGATAGCGGGGCCTACGAGCAGTACTTC
>-|-|TRBV15|TRBJ2-5
CATSPGEGGWSITQYF
TGTGCCACCAGCCCCGGGGAGGGGGGTTGGTCGATAACCCAGTACTTC
>-|-|TRBV3-1/TRBV3-2|TRBJ1-1
CASSQGLNTEAFF
TGTGCCAGCAGCCAAGGGCTGAACACTGAAGCTTTCTTT
>TRBD1|-|TRBV4-3|TRBJ1-2
CASSARVGQGVYTF
TGCGCCAGCAGCGCGAGGGTCGGACAGGGGGTTTACACCTTC
>-|-|TRBV29-1|TRBJ1-1
CSVALAGWGTEAFF
TGCAGCGTTGCTTTGGCGGGTTGGGGCACTGAAGCTTTCTTT
>TRBD1|-|TRBV19|TRBJ1-6
CASSVGQLISPLHF
TGTGCCAGTAGTGTGGGACAGTTAATTTCACCCCTCCACTTT
>TRBD1|-|TRBV7-7|TRBJ2-3
CASSQTGAGTDTQYF
TGTGCCAGCAGCCAGACAGGGGCGGGGACAGATACGCAGTATTTT
>TRBD1|-|TRBV6-1|TRBJ2-7
CASSEVDRPAYEQYF
TGTGCCAGCAGTGAAGTGGACAGGCCAGCCTACGAGCAGTACTTC
>TRBD1|-|TRBV7-2|TRBJ1-5
CASSSGQGETRQHF
TGTGCCAGCAGCTCGGGACAGGGGGAAACCCGCCAGCATTTT
>TRBD2|few|TRBV7-8|TRBJ2-7
CASSPGASGGNYEQYF
TGTGCCAGCAGCCCCGGGGCTAGCGGGGGGAACTACGAGCAGTACTTC
>-|-|TRBV11-3|TRBJ1-1
CASSLDGFEAFF
TGTGCCAGCAGCTTAGACGGGTTTGAAGCTTTCTTT
>-|few|TRBV3-1/TRBV3-2|TRBJ1-5
CASSQDAQINQPQHF
TGTGCCAGCAGCCAAGATGCACAGATCAATCAGCCCCAGCATTTT
>TRBD2|-|TRBV5-4|TRBJ2-7
CASSAPGLAGPYEQYF
TGTGCCAGCAGCGCGCCTGGACTAGCGGGCCCCTACGAGCAGTACTTC
>TRBD2|-|TRBV2|TRBJ2-4
CASSVGLAENIQYF
TGTGCCAGCAGTGTGGGACTAGCGGAAAACATTCAGTACTTC
>-|-|TRBV20-1|TRBJ2-7
CSASVAGSSYEQYF
TGCAGTGCTAGTGTAGCTGGGAGCTCCTACGAGCAGTACTTC
>TRBD1|-|TRBV5-1|TRBJ2-7
CASSSGTGNEQYF
TGCGCCAGCAGCTCAGGGACAGGTAACGAGCAGTACTTC
>TRBD2|-|TRBV5-1|TRBJ2-4
CASSFILAGGAAKNIQYF
TGCGCCAGCAGCTTTATCCTAGCGGGAGGTGCGGCCAAAAACATTCAGTACTTC
>TRBD2|once|TRBV4-1|TRBJ2-5
CASSQVVWTSGGETQYF
TGCGCCAGCAGCCAGGTCGTTTGGACTAGCGGGGGAGAGACCCAGTACTTC
>TRBD2|-|TRBV27|TRBJ2-1
CASSLMGTSGGPDEQFF
TGTGCCAGCAGTTTAATGGGGACTAGCGGGGGGCCGGATGAGCAGTTCTTC
>TRBD1|-|TRBV3-1/TRBV3-2|TRBJ2-3
CASSREPRGLTDTQYF
TGTGCCAGCAGCCGGGAGCCCAGGGGGCTGACAGATACGCAGTATTTT
>TRBD1|once|TRBV29-1|TRBJ1-1
CSVVTGRTEAFF
TGCAGCGTTGTGACAGGGCGAACTGAAGCTTTCTTT
>-|-|TRBV30|TRBJ2-5
CAWSVQGGETQYF
TGTGCCTGGAGTGTTCAGGGGGGAGAGACCCAGTACTTC
>TRBD2|-|TRBV14|TRBJ2-2
CASSQVAGPFANTGELFF
TGTGCCAGCAGCCAAGTAGCGGGTCCTTTCGCGAACACCGGGGAGCTGTTTTTT
>TRBD1|-|TRBV9|TRBJ2-1
CASSVRDSAQFF
TGTGCCAGCAGCGTCAGGGACAGCGCGCAGTTCTTC
>TRBD1|few|TRBV7-7|TRBJ1-3
CASSLGTGPASGNTIYF
TGTGCCAGCAGCTTAGGGACAGGGCCGGCCTCTGGAAACACCATATATTTT
>TRBD2|-|TRBV19|TRBJ2-2
CASSNLLGLAGGPGTGELFF
TGTGCCAGTAGCAACCTCCTGGGACTAGCGGGGGGCCCGGGGACCGGGGAGCTGTTTTTT
>TRBD1|-|TRBV19|TRBJ2-7
CASSTTGTGLYEQYF
TGTGCCAGTAGTACAACCGGGACAGGGCTCTACGAGCAGTACTTC
>TRBD1|-|TRBV2|TRBJ2-7
CASSRDRVSYEQYF
TGTGCCAGCAGCCGGGACAGAGTCTCCTACGAGCAGTACTTC
>-|once|TRBV7-9|TRBJ1-6
CASSAPGVSNSPLHF
TGTGCCAGCAGCGCACCGGGGGTGTCCAATTCACCCCTCCACTTT
>-|-|TRBV11-2|TRBJ1-1
CASSFPGGVDTEAFF
TGTGCCAGCAGCTTTCCCGGGGGGGTCGACACTGAAGCTTTCTTT
>-|-|TRBV19|TRBJ2-1
CASSMGAPNRWQFF
TGTGCCAGTAGTATGGGGGCCCCCAATCGATGGCAGTTCTTC
>-|few|TRBV7-9|TRBJ1-2
CASSFSPLYYGYTF
TGTGCCAGCAGCTTTAGTCCTTTATACTATGGCTACACCTTC
>-|-|TRBV5-6|TRBJ1-2
CASSSGWTNYGYTF
TGTGCCAGCAGCTCGGGATGGACGAACTATGGCTACACCTTC
>TRBD1|-|TRBV6-5|TRBJ1-3
CASSLRTGGGNTIYF
TGTGCCAGCTCCCTTCGGACAGGTGGTGGAAACACCATATATTTT
>-|-|TRBV5-1|TRBJ1-3
CASSLEGTSSSGNTIYF
TGCGCCAGCAGCTTGGAAGGGACATCAAGCTCTGGAAACACCATATATTTT